In this sample, the clone carrying this T cell receptor (beta chain) turned up many times. This entry is derived from a study of CD8+CD57+ T cells in acquired aplastic anemia. Study background: Sorting CD4+ and CD8+ cells gave DNA averaging around 3 ug.

The template used for profiling TCR beta VDJ and CDR3 was genomic DNA. TCRdb independently ran MiXCR on the reads; one entry per CDR3 protein. The table lists a few hundred thousand distinct CDR3 sequences, about a third of them singletons. The sequence was collected from a human donor in good health, serving as a control. The sequenced sample consisted of sorted CD4+, CD8+, or CD8+CD57+ T cells (not recorded which) from PBMCs.

CDR3 loop: CASRTPGGAYEQYF. For the CDR3, the DNA is TGTGCCAGCAGAACTCCGGGGGGGGCCTACGAGCAGTACTTC. J is TRBJ2-7 and V is TRBV6-1; TRBD2 agrees at 8 bases. J lost 2 bases, V lost 6 bases, and 6 bases had no gene match. The CDR3 sequence is 14 residues long. Germline V CDR1 and CDR2: MNHNS, SASEGT.